A selection of T cell receptor beta chains follows, all from one sample in a study of control samples from healthy donors and cancer patients. The data were produced by immunoSEQ multiplex PCR, yet TCRdb's version contains in-frame clones alone and is incomplete. The sample has about 130,000 clones; 90% to 95% are singletons. Input material: PBMCs. The receptors stem from a man over 45 with head and neck cancer. Each CDR3 is given with its conserved first and last residue. Each record gives: D gene, V gene, clone size, J gene, CDR3 DNA, CDR3 protein. The D gene is left open where the match is weak. Clone size, where shown, is once, few, many, or a class for clones that have expanded.

TRBD1	TRBV10-3	.	TRBJ2-7	TGTGCCATCAGGATTGGGCAACAGGGGGCCTACGAGCAGTACTTC	CAIRIGQQGAYEQYF
TRBD2	TRBV5-1	.	TRBJ2-3	TGCGCCAGCAGCTTGGTGGCTAGCGGGGGTACAGATACGCAGTATTTT	CASSLVASGGTDTQYF
TRBD2	TRBV7-3	.	TRBJ2-1	TGTGCCAGCAGCTCTCGCGGGGGAAACAATGAGCAGTTCTTC	CASSSRGGNNEQFF
.	TRBV3-1/TRBV3-2	.	TRBJ2-2	TGTGCCAGCAGCCAAGAGCAACCCGGGGAGCTGTTTTTT	CASSQEQPGELFF
.	TRBV6-5	.	TRBJ2-2	TGTGCCAGCAGTTACGGTGATACCGGGGAGCTGTTTTTT	CASSYGDTGELFF
.	TRBV2	.	TRBJ1-2	TGTGCCAGCAGGAAGGACGGCTATGGCTACACCTTC	CASRKDGYGYTF
.	TRBV6-5	.	TRBJ2-1	TGTGCCAGCAGGAAGGGTGCCTACAATGAGCAGTTCTTC	CASRKGAYNEQFF
.	TRBV6-2/TRBV6-3	.	TRBJ1-1	TGTGCCAGCAGTTGGGGGGGGAATGAAGCTTTCTTT	CASSWGGNEAFF
.	TRBV28	.	TRBJ2-7	TGTGCCAGCGGCCCGGGGGATAACTACGAGCAGTACTTC	CASGPGDNYEQYF
.	TRBV19	.	TRBJ1-1	TGTGCCAGTAGGGGGGACACGCCGAACACTGAAGCTTTCTTT	CASRGDTPNTEAFF
.	TRBV19	.	TRBJ1-2	TGTGCCAGTAACGTCAGGGACTATGGCTACACCTTC	CASNVRDYGYTF
TRBD1	TRBV11-3	.	TRBJ2-1	TGTGCCAGCAGCTCGACAGGGGTTCTGGGGCAGTTCTTC	CASSSTGVLGQFF
.	TRBV6-6	.	TRBJ1-1	TGTGCCAGCAGAGAAAGCGGGGCCCCTGAAGCTTTCTTT	CASRESGAPEAFF
TRBD1	TRBV5-5	.	TRBJ1-1	TGTGCCAGCAGCTTGGCGATAACAGGGGTACTCACTGAAGCTTTCTTT	CASSLAITGVLTEAFF
.	TRBV30	.	TRBJ2-7	TGTGCCTGGAGTAGGCGGGGCCCGAACTACGAGCAGTACTTC	CAWSRRGPNYEQYF
TRBD2	TRBV28	.	TRBJ2-3	TGTGCCAGCAGTCTCCTAGCGGGGACTAGCACAGATACGCAGTATTTT	CASSLLAGTSTDTQYF
.	TRBV5-1	once	TRBJ1-1	TGCGCCAGCAGCTTGTTAGGTTTTCAAGCTTTCTTT	CASSLLGFQAFF
.	TRBV19	.	TRBJ2-5	TGTGCCAGTAGCTCAACCGGGCCGAAGGAGACCCAGTACTTC	CASSSTGPKETQYF
.	TRBV6-5	.	TRBJ2-5	TGTGCCAGCAAGATCGGACAATTGGAGTACTTC	CASKIGQLEYF
TRBD2	TRBV6-5	.	TRBJ2-7	TGTGCCAGCAGTTACGGCGGAGTAGCGGGGGCCGGCGAGCAGTACTTC	CASSYGGVAGAGEQYF
TRBD2	TRBV6-6	.	TRBJ2-3	TGTGCCAGCAGTGGGACTAGCGGGGGGATAGATACGCAGTATTTT	CASSGTSGGIDTQYF
.	TRBV6-7	.	TRBJ1-1	TGTGCCAGCAGTTACTCGTTGCTTTGGCCTTTAAACACTGAAGCTTTCTTT	CASSYSLLWPLNTEAFF
TRBD1	TRBV6-5	.	TRBJ2-1	TGTGCCAGCAGAACCGGACAGGGCCGCAATGAGCAGTTCTTC	CASRTGQGRNEQFF
.	TRBV7-9	.	TRBJ2-7	TGTGCCAGCAGCCTAGGAGCCTACGAGCAGTACTTC	CASSLGAYEQYF
.	TRBV28	.	TRBJ1-1	TGTGCCAGCAGTACCCAGGGTCAGGAAAACACTGAAGCTTTCTTT	CASSTQGQENTEAFF
.	TRBV4-3	.	TRBJ1-2	TGCGCCAGCAGCCAGAGTGGGGGAGATGGCTACACCTTC	CASSQSGGDGYTF
.	TRBV30	.	TRBJ1-2	TGTGCCTGGAGCCCCGAGGGACTACTAGGAAGGACCTTC	CAWSPEGLLGRTF
.	TRBV4-3	.	TRBJ2-7	TGCGCCAGCAGCCAAGATCGGTCTGGACTTTACGAGCAGTACTTC	CASSQDRSGLYEQYF
.	TRBV28	.	TRBJ1-2	TGTGCCATCCTAACGACACCTTATAACTATGGCTACACCTTC	CAILTTPYNYGYTF
TRBD1	TRBV11-2	.	TRBJ1-2	TGTGCCAGCAGCCCCCTTGGGACAGGGGTCATCTATGGCTACACCTTC	CASSPLGTGVIYGYTF
.	TRBV19	.	TRBJ1-4	TGTGCCAGTAGTATAGCCGGAGGAGATAATGAAAAACTGTTTTTT	CASSIAGGDNEKLFF
.	TRBV18	.	TRBJ1-3	TGTGCCAGCTCCGCCCGACAGGCGTCTGGAAACACCATATATTTT	CASSARQASGNTIYF
.	TRBV7-9	.	TRBJ2-1	TGTGCCAGCAGCCAGTTCGGGACTCCAACCTACAATGAGCAGTTCTTC	CASSQFGTPTYNEQFF
.	TRBV5-1	once	TRBJ2-1	TGCGCCAGCAGCTTGGTTCCGGGGGCAGATGAGCAGTTCTTC	CASSLVPGADEQFF
.	TRBV4-3	.	TRBJ2-7	TGCGCCAGCAGCCAAGATCAGGGGAGCTACGAGCAGTACTTC	CASSQDQGSYEQYF
.	TRBV7-2	.	TRBJ1-5	TGTGCCAGCAGCCCAAACAAGAATCAGCCCCAGCATTTT	CASSPNKNQPQHF
.	TRBV30	.	TRBJ2-7	TGTGCCGGGGGTCGTTTGGGAAGCTACGAGCAGTACTTC	CAGGRLGSYEQYF
.	TRBV30	once	TRBJ1-1	TGTGCCTGGAGTGCGAGCACTGAAGCTTTCTTT	CAWSASTEAFF
.	TRBV5-1	.	TRBJ1-4	TGCGCCAGCAGCTTGGTCTGGGGAAATGAAAAACTGTTTTTT	CASSLVWGNEKLFF
TRBD1	TRBV9	.	TRBJ2-2	TGTGCCAGCAGCGCCCAGGGACAGGGGTTGGGGGAGCTGTTTTTT	CASSAQGQGLGELFF
.	TRBV5-1	.	TRBJ1-2	TGCGCCAGCAGCGCCGGACCCCATGAACCCTATGGCTACACCTTC	CASSAGPHEPYGYTF
.	TRBV18	.	TRBJ1-6	TGTGCCAGCTCACCATATCGGAGTAGTTCCTATAATTCACCCCTCCACTTT	CASSPYRSSSYNSPLHF
.	TRBV19	.	TRBJ1-2	TGTGCCACCAGCCGGACTGAGGTGATCGGCTACACCTTC	CATSRTEVIGYTF
.	TRBV6-5	.	TRBJ1-1	TGTGCCATAACTATGAACACTGAAGCTTTCTTT	CAITMNTEAFF